This T cell receptor (beta chain) is from a study of T cell responses to AZD1222 COVID-19 vaccine. The overall study: Pooled samples include second doses given at about 4 or 12 weeks.

This CDR3 has 14 residues. The germline CDR1 and CDR2 sequences are GTSNPN and SVGIG (reference sequence). V lost 5 bases and J lost 0, with 12 bases in between. The table lists this clone with a few counts. Its antigen is undetermined. The study's findings and limits: CD4 TCRs covered the whole spike, strongest at regions 160-218 and 743-854. Rises in breadth and depth of Spike-specific TCRs came after two AZD1222 doses.

Measured with immunoSEQ multiplex PCR; TCRdb has only the in-frame clones, and not every one. This sample has about 130,000 clones, with about nine tenths found just once. The J gene is TRBJ2-3, the V gene TRBV30; D is undetermined. The specimen comprised peripheral blood, sampled on day 0 of AZD1222 vaccination. The TCR sequence derives from an adult in good health. CDR3 amino acids: CAWGRKYSTDTQYF. The CDR3 DNA reads TGTGCCTGGGGCAGAAAATATAGCACAGATACGCAGTATTTT.